This is a list of T cell receptor beta chains from one sample in a study of chemoradiotherapy in HPV16-positive cancers. Data came from immunoSEQ multiplex PCR; TCRdb stores just in-frame clones and leaves some out. This table has under 70,000 clones, 90% appearing once. The sample in question was blood, obtained from a patient who underwent chemoradiotherapy. The source is a human donor with HPV-associated anogenital cancer. The conserved cysteine and the conserved F or W are not part of the CDR3 here. The D gene is left open where the match is weak. The size entry is marked missing in some rows and otherwise reads once, few, many or a size class.

v_call: TRBV30; clone_size: NA; d_call: TRBD1; cdr3_aa: AWSYRGRGDTQY
v_call: TRBV18; clone_size: NA; d_call: NA; cdr3_aa: ASSPRTGRFF
v_call: TRBV7-8; clone_size: NA; d_call: NA; cdr3_aa: ASSHEISSANTGELF
v_call: TRBV5-4; clone_size: few; d_call: NA; cdr3_aa: ASSLGSDQPQH
v_call: TRBV2; clone_size: NA; d_call: TRBD1; cdr3_aa: ASSVKILGTANTGELF
v_call: TRBV12-5; clone_size: NA; d_call: TRBD2; cdr3_aa: ASGPGLAGGPTDTQY
v_call: TRBV6-5; clone_size: NA; d_call: NA; cdr3_aa: ASSPGVYNEQF
v_call: TRBV19; clone_size: NA; d_call: NA; cdr3_aa: ASSILGGRGQPQH
v_call: TRBV7-6; clone_size: once; d_call: NA; cdr3_aa: ASSLAEGQAYEQY
v_call: TRBV7-2; clone_size: NA; d_call: NA; cdr3_aa: ASSLEAGLDTEAF
v_call: TRBV5-1; clone_size: NA; d_call: NA; cdr3_aa: ASTGSSYNEQF
v_call: TRBV30; clone_size: NA; d_call: NA; cdr3_aa: AWTQDRDYHNEQF
v_call: TRBV9; clone_size: once; d_call: NA; cdr3_aa: ASSVVPHPDSPLH
v_call: TRBV30; clone_size: NA; d_call: NA; cdr3_aa: AWSPGRMNTEAF
v_call: TRBV5-6; clone_size: NA; d_call: NA; cdr3_aa: ASSSLNQPQH
v_call: TRBV2; clone_size: NA; d_call: NA; cdr3_aa: ASGRSNTEAF
v_call: TRBV2; clone_size: NA; d_call: NA; cdr3_aa: ATRPGRNTDTQY
v_call: TRBV6-5; clone_size: NA; d_call: NA; cdr3_aa: ASSTVSETQY
v_call: TRBV5-4; clone_size: NA; d_call: TRBD2; cdr3_aa: ASTLAGQETQY